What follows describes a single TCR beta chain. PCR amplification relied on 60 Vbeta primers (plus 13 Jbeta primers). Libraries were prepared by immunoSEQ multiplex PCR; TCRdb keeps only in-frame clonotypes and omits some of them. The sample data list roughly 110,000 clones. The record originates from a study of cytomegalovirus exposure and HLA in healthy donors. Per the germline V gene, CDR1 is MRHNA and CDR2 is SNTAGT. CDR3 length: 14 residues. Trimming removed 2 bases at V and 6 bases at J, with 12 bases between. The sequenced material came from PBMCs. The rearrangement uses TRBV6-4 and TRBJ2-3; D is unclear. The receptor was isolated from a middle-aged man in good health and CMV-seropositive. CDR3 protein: CASSDRSFSDTQYF. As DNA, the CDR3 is TGTGCCAGCAGTGACCGGAGTTTTTCGGATACGCAGTATTTT.